A selection of T cell receptor beta chains follows, all from one sample in a study of cytomegalovirus exposure and HLA in healthy donors. The data were produced by immunoSEQ multiplex PCR, yet TCRdb's version contains in-frame clones alone and is incomplete. The sample's table shows about 160,000 clones. Sequencing was done on a sample of PBMCs. The receptors were gathered from a man aged 30 to 39 in good health and CMV-seronegative. Each CDR3 is given with its conserved first and last residue. The D gene is left open where the match is weak.

>TRBV7-9|TRBD1|TRBJ2-1
CASSLGGTGNEQFF
TGTGCCAGCAGCTTAGGGGGGACAGGCAATGAGCAGTTCTTC
>TRBV5-4|TRBD2|TRBJ2-1
CASSLGLAGGAKFF
TGTGCCAGCAGCTTGGGACTAGCGGGGGGGGCGAAGTTCTTC
>TRBV14|.|TRBJ2-1
CASSRRGLAYNEQFF
TGTGCCAGCAGCAGACGGGGACTGGCATACAATGAGCAGTTCTTC
>TRBV7-2|TRBD1|TRBJ1-1
CASSSDRGNTEAFF
TGTGCCAGCAGCTCCGACAGGGGGAACACTGAAGCTTTCTTT
>TRBV6-1|.|TRBJ1-3
CASSESGVGSGNTIYF
TGTGCCAGCAGTGAATCCGGGGTTGGCTCCGGAAACACCATATATTTT
>TRBV9|TRBD1|TRBJ1-4
CASSLSSGTGRGANEKLFF
TGTGCCAGCAGCCTATCCTCCGGGACAGGGAGAGGGGCTAATGAAAAACTGTTTTTT
>TRBV27|.|TRBJ2-3
CASSELGSGVGTDTQYF
TGTGCCAGCAGTGAATTGGGGAGTGGGGTGGGCACAGATACGCAGTATTTT
>TRBV30|.|TRBJ1-1
CAWVGQGLNTEAFF
TGTGCCTGGGTGGGGCAGGGCTTGAACACTGAAGCTTTCTTT
>TRBV11-3|.|TRBJ2-1
CASSLEIASGSYNEQFF
TGTGCCAGCAGCTTAGAGATCGCGAGCGGCTCCTACAATGAGCAGTTCTTC
>TRBV28|.|TRBJ1-1
CASCYPNTEAFF
TGTGCCAGCTGCTACCCGAACACTGAAGCTTTCTTT
>TRBV29-1|.|TRBJ2-5
CSVEAAYQETQYF
TGCAGCGTTGAGGCAGCGTACCAAGAGACCCAGTACTTC
>TRBV28|.|TRBJ2-7
CASSWGTAGEQYF
TGTGCCAGCAGTTGGGGGACTGCGGGGGAGCAGTACTTC
>TRBV4-1|TRBD1|TRBJ1-1
CASSQGTGVSTEAFF
TGCGCCAGCAGCCAAGGGACAGGAGTATCCACTGAAGCTTTCTTT
>TRBV7-7|.|TRBJ2-1
CASSLGTHNEQFF
TGTGCCAGCAGCCTCGGGACTCACAATGAGCAGTTCTTC
>TRBV19|.|TRBJ1-1
CASSARLRNTEAFF
TGTGCCAGTAGTGCTAGGCTGAGGAACACTGAAGCTTTCTTT
>TRBV5-1|TRBD1|TRBJ1-1
CASSYRQGAGTEAFF
TGCGCCAGCAGCTACCGACAGGGGGCAGGTACTGAAGCTTTCTTT
>TRBV11-2|.|TRBJ2-7
CASSLGHRYEQYF
TGTGCCAGCAGCTTGGGACACCGCTACGAGCAGTACTTC
>TRBV27|.|TRBJ2-1
CASSSGTGQFF
TGTGCCAGCAGTTCCGGGACTGGTCAGTTCTTC
>TRBV5-6|.|TRBJ1-2
CASSLAGERQKDGF
TGTGCCAGCAGCTTGGCCGGGGAGAGACAAAAGGACGGGTTC
>TRBV28|.|TRBJ1-5
CASSSPTGNNQPQHF
TGTGCCAGCAGTTCCCCGACAGGTAACAATCAGCCCCAGCATTTT
>TRBV15|.|TRBJ2-2
CATSRVKGGTGELFF
TGTGCCACCAGCAGAGTCAAGGGAGGCACCGGGGAGCTGTTTTTT
>TRBV28|TRBD2|TRBJ2-1
CATILAGPHNEQFF
TGTGCCACTATTCTAGCGGGACCTCACAATGAGCAGTTCTTC
>TRBV27|TRBD2|TRBJ2-2
CATKGLASNTGELFF
TGTGCCACTAAAGGACTAGCGTCGAACACCGGGGAGCTGTTTTTT
>TRBV7-2|TRBD2|TRBJ2-1
CASSLLAGGYEQFF
TGTGCCAGCAGCTTACTAGCGGGAGGGTATGAGCAGTTCTTC
>TRBV27|.|TRBJ1-2
CASSFASGDSDGYTF
TGTGCCAGCAGTTTCGCGTCAGGGGATTCGGATGGCTACACCTTC
>TRBV15|TRBD2|TRBJ2-7
CATSREVVLAGPYEQYF
TGTGCCACCAGCAGGGAAGTTGTACTAGCGGGACCCTACGAGCAGTACTTC
>TRBV18|.|TRBJ1-5
CASSFRGTSNQPQHF
TGTGCCAGCTCATTTCGCGGGACCAGCAATCAGCCCCAGCATTTT
>TRBV7-9|.|TRBJ2-7
CASSPGGTEKYEQYF
TGTGCCAGCAGCCCCGGAGGGACAGAAAAATACGAGCAGTACTTC
>TRBV5-1|.|TRBJ1-2
CASSRDGGDYGYTF
TGCGCCAGCAGCCGTGACGGGGGGGACTATGGCTACACCTTC
>TRBV13|.|TRBJ1-1
CASSLVKATEAFF
TGTGCCAGCAGCTTAGTTAAAGCAACTGAAGCTTTCTTT
>TRBV19|.|TRBJ1-5
CASIPSGLSNQPQHF
TGTGCCAGTATCCCATCAGGGCTTAGCAATCAGCCCCAGCATTTT